These 17 T cell receptor beta chains originate from one sample sequenced in a study of a mutant IDH1 vaccine in newly diagnosed glioma (dated by TCRdb to about 2021). These receptors' antigens are unknown. The sample's time point label, in plain terms: week 23, last vaccination. A 20-mer mutant IDH1 peptide at 300 micrograms in Montanide made up each vaccine dose, which was injected subcutaneously together with topical imiquimod. The library relied on the immunoSEQ multiplex PCR assay. TCRdb provides this immuneACCESS table in a form limited to in-frame rearrangements. Some clones are lacking; in checked studies, under half of them reflect an unresolved V gene, and why the rest are absent is not known. The sample data list roughly 60,000 clones, and around 84% of these were observed just once. Approximately 3.7% of the sample goes to the ten largest clones. The source was PBMCs, collected from a glioma patient whose treatment included an IDH1 peptide vaccine. All receptors derive from a man aged 30 to 45 with glioma.

The chain joins TRBV7-9 to TRBJ1-2; the D is unclear. The CDR3 extends over 14 amino acids. The germline CDR1 and CDR2 sequences are SEHNR and FQNEAQ (reference sequence). V shed 1 base and J shed 4 bases, with 10 bases lying between them. The CDR3 spells CASSLEVAAYGYTF. CDR3 DNA: TGTGCCAGCAGCTTAGAGGTGGCAGCCTATGGCTACACCTTC.

This sequence joins TRBV27 and TRBJ1-2; D uncertain. V lost 1 base and J 2 bases, leaving 11 bases between the germline ends. The CDR3 loop spans 15 amino acids. In germline, CDR1 is MNHEY, CDR2 SMNVEV (reference sequence). CDR3 sequence: CASSLYPGMNYGYTF. The CDR3 DNA follows: TGTGCCAGCAGTTTATATCCGGGAATGAACTATGGCTACACCTTC.

This chain uses TRBV7-9 with TRBJ2-4; D may be TRBD1 (5 bases). Trimming removed 0 bases from V and 10 bases from J, with 25 bases in between. CDR3 length: 18 residues. Germline V CDR1 and CDR2: SEHNR, FQNEAQ (reference sequence). CDR3 protein: CASSLARQAGLRLSIQYF. Written as DNA, the CDR3 is TGTGCCAGCAGCTTAGCGCGTCAGGCAGGGTTAAGGCTGTCGATTCAGTACTTC.

The CDR3 loop reads CASSLDAGTSGGTGELFF. CDR3 DNA sequence: TGTGCCAGCAGCTTAGATGCCGGGACTAGCGGGGGGACCGGGGAGCTGTTTTTT. This chain joins TRBV11-3 and TRBJ2-2; 15 nucleotides align to TRBD2. The CDR3 extends over 18 amino acids. The J segment lost 5 bases and the V segment lost 0 bases, leaving 4 bases of the junction unmatched. Per the germline V gene, CDR1 is SGHNT and CDR2 is YENEEA.

The chain has TRBV5-6 and TRBJ1-1; possibly TRBD1 for D (6 bases). Trimming shortened V by 3 bases and J by 7 bases, and 16 bases separated the two germline ends. The V gene's germline CDR1 is SGHDT and CDR2 YYEEEE. The CDR3 sequence is 14 residues long. DNA of the CDR3: TGTGCCAGCAGCTCCACCCGGGACAAACGTGAAGCTTTCTTT. Protein: CASSSTRDKREAFF.

The chain employs TRBV5-6 and TRBJ1-2, with TRBD1 identical over 7 bases. Germline-derived CDR1 and CDR2 are SGHDT and YYEEEE. The CDR3 runs to 17 residues. Trimming cost V 0 bases and J 2 bases; bases outside gene matches: 10. CDR3 nucleotides: TGTGCCAGCAGCTTGGCGGCGGGACAGTGGATGAACTATGGCTACACCTTC. Protein product: CASSLAAGQWMNYGYTF.

This sequence joins TRBV19 and TRBJ2-3, with TRBD2 matching 7 bases. This CDR3 region has 17 residues. The germline CDR1 and CDR2 sequences are LNHDA and SQIVND (reference sequence). J was trimmed by 1 base and V by 4 bases; bases with no gene match: 11. Written as DNA, the CDR3 is TGTGCCAGTAGTACCCCCACGGGGGGACGAGGCACAGATACGCAGTATTTT. The encoded protein is CASSTPTGGRGTDTQYF.

This rearrangement joins TRBV5-4 to TRBJ1-1; 8 nucleotides match TRBD1. J gave up 5 bases and V 0 bases, and 9 bases lay outside the gene matches. Germline CDR1 is SGHNT and CDR2 is YYREEE (reference sequence). The CDR3 is 16 amino acids. This chain's CDR3 is CASSLGAGGGGTEAFF. Written as DNA, the CDR3 is TGTGCCAGCAGCTTGGGGGCAGGGGGCGGGGGGACTGAAGCTTTCTTT.

In this sample, this clone turned up once. This rearrangement joins TRBV7-8 to TRBJ1-6; tentatively, D is TRBD1 (6 bases). CDR3 length: 17 residues. Germline lookup yields CDR1 SGHVS and CDR2 FQNEAQ. Trimming shortened V by 1 base and J by 6 bases, and 16 bases separated the two germline ends. CDR3 in amino acids: CASSLGGMGAPNSPLHF. The CDR3 coding sequence is TGTGCCAGCAGCTTAGGGGGAATGGGGGCGCCTAATTCACCCCTCCACTTT.

The chain links TRBV28 to TRBJ1-1; perhaps TRBD1 as D (6 bases). The CDR3 covers 14 residues. The V gene lost 5 bases and the J gene lost 0 bases, with 10 bases spanning the gap. The germline gives CDR1 MDHEN, CDR2 SYDVKM. CDR3 nucleotides: TGTGCCAGCAGTAAAGGACAGTTGAACACTGAAGCTTTCTTT. It specifies CASSKGQLNTEAFF.

V usage is TRBV19 and J usage is TRBJ1-1; a weak D match, TRBD1 (5 bases). Germline-derived CDR1 and CDR2 are LNHDA and SQIVND (reference sequence). The CDR3 sequence is 15 residues long. The ends were cut back, 5 bases at V and 3 bases at J, with 16 bases in the middle. In DNA form, the CDR3 reads TGTGCCAGTAGTCCCTCCGGGGGGGGAGACACTGAAGCTTTCTTT. Its protein is CASSPSGGGDTEAFF.

This clone showed up just once. V and J are TRBV4-1 and TRBJ1-2, with D maybe TRBD1 (5 bases). CDR3 size: 15 residues. Trimming removed 3 bases at V and 8 bases at J, with 19 bases between. Germline V gene sequence: CDR1 MGHRA, CDR2 YSYEKL. The CDR3 DNA reads as TGCGCCAGCAGCCACCCCGAGGGCGGGGGTTTCGGCTACACCTTC. It encodes CASSHPEGGGFGYTF.

This clone was observed a few times. The chain carries TRBV6-1 and TRBJ1-4, with a possible D match to TRBD1 (6 bases). This CDR3 is built from 14 residues. Germline V lookup: CDR1 MNHNS, CDR2 SASEGT. V lost 5 bases and J 4 bases, leaving 11 bases between the germline ends. The CDR3 DNA sequence: TGTGCCAGCAGTCGACAGGTTCTTAATGAAAAACTGTTTTTT. Protein sequence: CASSRQVLNEKLFF.

The gene calls are TRBV11-2 and TRBJ2-5; the D gene is possibly TRBD2 (7 bases). With 3 bases removed from V and 1 base from J, the gap between germline ends came to 9 bases. The CDR3 spans 14 residues. Germline assignment: CDR1 SGHAT and CDR2 FQNNGV. CDR3: CASSLGGAQETQYF. The DNA of the CDR3 is TGTGCCAGCAGCTTGGGGGGGGCCCAAGAGACCCAGTACTTC. The full variable domain, completed using reference TRBV11-2 and TRBJ2-5, is EAGVAQSPRYKIIEKRQSVAFWCNPISGHATLYWYQQILGQGPKLLIQFQNNGVVDDSQLPKDRFSAERLKGVDSTLKIQPAKLEDSAVYLCASSLGGAQETQYFGPGTRLLVL.

The CDR3 spells CASSLVGGGNQPQHF. CDR3 DNA sequence: TGTGCCAGCAGTTTAGTAGGGGGGGGAAATCAGCCCCAGCATTTT. V and J are TRBV28 and TRBJ1-5; TRBD1 might be the D (6 bases). Trimming cost V 2 bases and J 4 bases, with 12 bases left between them. CDR1 and CDR2 from the germline V gene are MDHEN and SYDVKM. CDR3 length: 15 amino acids.

V gene TRBV7-9 combines with J gene TRBJ2-2; 8 nucleotides match TRBD2. This CDR3 has 17 residues. CDR1 SEHNR and CDR2 FQNEAQ come from the germline V gene (reference sequence). Unmatched junction bases numbered 6, after V lost 2 bases and J lost 1 base. This CDR3 reads CASSLRPGGENTGELFF. CDR3 sequence (DNA): TGTGCCAGCAGCTTACGACCCGGGGGGGAGAACACCGGGGAGCTGTTTTTT.

The genes are TRBV18 and TRBJ2-5; the D gene could be TRBD1 or TRBD2 (5 bases each). Trimming took 2 bases from V and 6 from J, leaving 10 bases between them. The CDR3 extends over 13 amino acids. Germline values: CDR1 KGHSH, CDR2 LQKENI. For the CDR3, the DNA is TGTGCCAGCTCACCAAGGACGGGACAGACCCAGTACTTC. Amino acid sequence: CASSPRTGQTQYF.